Reported below is one T cell receptor (beta chain). The source of the sample is a study of blood T cell repertoires in COVID-19. Study in general: Whether acute or convalescent, the COVID-19 samples came from the United States, Italy and Spain. T cells, B-cell-depleted T cells, or PBMCs supplied cDNA or gDNA.

Assay: immunoSEQ multiplex PCR; the TCRdb copy retains only in-frame clones and omits some. The sample lists roughly 110,000 clones, about 85% occurring once. The CDR3 totals 14 residues. Germline V gene data show CDR1 as LNHDA and CDR2 as SQIVND (reference sequence). With 10 bases removed from V and 5 bases from J, the gap between germline ends came to 19 bases. V is TRBV19 and J is TRBJ2-3; tentatively, D is TRBD2 (6 bases). This receptor was taken from a human donor in a cohort sampled during active COVID-19. Input material: peripheral blood. The CDR3 here is CATYGGYGIDTQYF. CDR3 nucleotides: TGTGCCACCTATGGGGGGTATGGGATAGATACGCAGTATTTT. Complete variable domain (other parts from reference TRBV19 and TRBJ2-3): DGGITQSPKYLFRKEGQNVTLSCEQNLNHDAMYWYRQDPGQGLRLIYYSQIVNDFQKGDIAEGYSVSREKKESFPLTVTSAQKNPTAFYLCATYGGYGIDTQYFGPGTRLTVL.